The clone carrying this TCR beta chain was observed a handful of times. The sample is drawn from a study of blood T cell repertoires in COVID-19. Study-level background: For recovered donors of Cohort 3, there were two negative PCRs, clearance, or symptom resolution.

This study enrolled people aged about 18 to 90 from roughly 24 US geographic areas. Cohort assignment relied on participant-reported clinical history. Authors' processing steps: Amplification of reference gene primers provided the estimated nucleated cell counts. Assay used: immunoSEQ multiplex PCR; TCRdb lists only in-frame clones, some missing. V and J calls plus clone size are reproduced from that table; the DNA served to infer D and trimming. The sample holds hundreds of thousands of clones, roughly nine tenths seen once. Germline V CDR1 and CDR2: LGHNA, YSLEER. Trimming took 2 bases from V and 2 from J, leaving 13 bases between them. This CDR3 is 15 amino acids long.

This clonotype was obtained from a woman in her forties or fifties in a cohort exposed to, infected with or recovered from COVID-19 (not recorded which). Input material: PBMCs or T cells enriched from blood (not recorded which). This chain joins TRBV4-3 and TRBJ2-7; a possible D gene is TRBD2 (6 bases). DNA of the CDR3: TGCGCCAGCAGCCAATCCCCGGGGGAGGCCTACGAGCAGTACTTC. Protein: CASSQSPGEAYEQYF.